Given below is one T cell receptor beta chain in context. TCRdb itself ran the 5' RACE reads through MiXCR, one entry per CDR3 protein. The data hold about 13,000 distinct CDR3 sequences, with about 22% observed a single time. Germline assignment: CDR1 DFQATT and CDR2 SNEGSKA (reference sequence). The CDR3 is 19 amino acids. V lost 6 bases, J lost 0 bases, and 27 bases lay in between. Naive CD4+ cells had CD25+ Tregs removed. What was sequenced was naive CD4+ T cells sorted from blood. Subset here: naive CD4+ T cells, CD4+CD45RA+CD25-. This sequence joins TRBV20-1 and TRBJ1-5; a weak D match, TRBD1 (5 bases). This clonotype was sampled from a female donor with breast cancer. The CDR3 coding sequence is TGCAGTGCCCGGGGCCACACTCATGATGCACTGTGTAGCAATCAGCCCCAGCATTTT. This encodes CSARGHTHDALCSNQPQHF.